Presented here are 22 T cell receptor beta chains from one specimen sequenced in a study of T cell repertoires in cytomegalovirus infection (dated by TCRdb to 2018 to 2020). The sequencing machine was an Illumina HiSeq 1500. TCRdb reanalyzed the raw reads on its own, using fastp at Q25 for trimming and MiXCR for clone calling, and kept in-frame beta chains. Identical CDR3 proteins give one entry, which carries the most common genes and DNA. The sample includes 350,000 to 450,000 distinct CDR3 sequences, with less than 20% observed a single time. In total, the top ten clones hold approximately 10% of the sample. The specimen was PBMCs. The receptors derive from a human donor in good health (CMV status not recorded). Some clones in this sample may be carry-over from other donors' samples.

V and J are TRBV7-6 and TRBJ2-7, with D uncertain. Germline CDR1 reads SGHVS; CDR2 reads FNYEAQ. CDR3 length equals 14 residues. The V and J ends lost 0 bases and 4 bases respectively, with 10 bases between them. CDR3 in amino acids: CASSLAGRWYEQYF. CDR3 nucleotide sequence: TGTGCCAGCAGCTTAGCAGGAAGGTGGTACGAGCAGTACTTC.

V usage is TRBV15 and J usage is TRBJ2-4; no firm D call. Trimming took off 3 bases at V and 8 bases at J, with 8 bases between the two ends. The germline gives CDR1 LNHNV, CDR2 YYDKDF (reference sequence). The CDR3 consists of 12 residues. CDR3 in DNA: TGTGCCACCAGCAGTGGACGGGACATTCAGTACTTC. Translated: CATSSGRDIQYF.

This clonotype came up many times. The rearrangement joins TRBV19 to TRBJ1-4; D gene uncertain. Germline CDR1 and CDR2: LNHDA and SQIVND (reference sequence). V was clipped by 3 bases and J by 0 bases, with 11 bases between them. The CDR3 runs 16 residues. The CDR3 here is CASSIARLATNEKLFF. CDR3 coding DNA: TGTGCCAGTAGTATCGCCCGGCTCGCAACTAATGAAAAACTGTTTTTT. The whole variable domain, filled in from reference TRBV19 and TRBJ1-4, reads DGGITQSPKYLFRKEGQNVTLSCEQNLNHDAMYWYRQDPGQGLRLIYYSQIVNDFQKGDIAEGYSVSREKKESFPLTVTSAQKNPTAFYLCASSIARLATNEKLFFGSGTQLSVL.

The chain has TRBV10-1 and TRBJ1-2; D gene unclear. CDR3 length equals 13 residues. The V end lost 5 bases, the J end lost 2 bases, and 9 bases lay between the germline ends. Germline values: CDR1 WNHNN, CDR2 SYGVQD (reference sequence). For the CDR3, the DNA is TGCGCCAGCAGTAAGACGGAAAACTATGGCTACACCTTC. Residues: CASSKTENYGYTF.

The V gene is TRBV6-6, the J gene TRBJ2-1; 9 bases fit TRBD2. The V gene end was trimmed by 6 bases and the J gene end by 4 bases; junction bases not matched to a gene: 4. CDR1 and CDR2 from the germline V gene are MNHNY and SVGAGI (reference sequence). The CDR3 has 14 amino acids. The DNA of the CDR3 is TGTGCCAGCAGGGGGACTAGCCTTTACAATGAGCAGTTCTTC. This sequence encodes CASRGTSLYNEQFF.

This clonotype was seen a handful of times. The rearrangement uses TRBV2 and TRBJ2-2; TRBD1 matches at 7 bases. The CDR3 is 12 residues long. With V trimmed by 4 bases and J by 7 bases, 0 bases remained unmatched. Germline V lookup: CDR1 SNHLY, CDR2 FYNNEI. CDR3 protein: CASSGQGGELFF. As DNA, the CDR3 is TGTGCCAGCAGTGGACAGGGCGGGGAGCTGTTTTTT.

The J gene is TRBJ2-1, the V gene TRBV6-5; 7 bases are shared with TRBD1. Unmatched junction bases numbered 9, after V lost 4 bases and J lost 6 bases. The CDR3 sequence is 15 residues long. Germline CDR1 reads MNHEY; CDR2 reads SVGAGI. The CDR3 loop is CASSSGRGRFNEQFF. The CDR3 nucleotides read TGTGCCAGCAGTTCGGGTAGGGGGCGCTTCAATGAGCAGTTCTTC.

The CDR3 sequence: CASSLGGTVTYNEQFF. CDR3 sequence (DNA): TGTGCCAGCAGCCTAGGCGGGACAGTTACCTACAATGAGCAGTTCTTC. V usage is TRBV7-6 and J usage is TRBJ2-1; D may be TRBD1 (7 bases). Germline CDR1 is SGHVS and CDR2 is FNYEAQ. The CDR3 consists of 16 residues. Trimming left V 5 bases short and J 2 bases short, with 16 bases between.

The V gene is TRBV5-5, the J gene TRBJ1-2; the match to TRBD1 covers 8 bases. V trimming: 0 bases; J trimming: 5 bases; junction bases outside the gene matches: 6. Germline CDR1 and CDR2: SGHKS and YYEKEE (reference sequence). The CDR3 runs 15 residues. CDR3 region: CASSLGTGPIYGYTF. CDR3 DNA: TGTGCCAGCAGCTTGGGGACAGGGCCTATTTATGGCTACACCTTC.

This clonotype appeared a few times. This chain joins TRBV2 and TRBJ2-3; D perhaps matches TRBD2 (6 bases). This CDR3 spans 12 amino acids. V dropped 7 bases and J dropped 3 bases, with 8 bases sitting between them. CDR1 and CDR2 from the germline V gene are SNHLY and FYNNEI. This CDR3 is CASMGTTDTQYF. As DNA, the CDR3 is TGTGCCAGCATGGGGACTACAGATACGCAGTATTTT.

This clonotype was found a few times. The V gene is TRBV7-6, the J gene TRBJ2-1; tentative D call: TRBD1 (7 bases). Between the trimmed V and J ends, which lost 8 bases and 9 bases, there was a span of 20 bases. The CDR3 length is 14 residues. From germline, CDR1 is SGHVS and CDR2 FNYEAQ. CDR3 sequence (DNA): TGTGCCAGCGCCCGGAGGGGACAGACAACTGAGCAGTTCTTC. Amino acids: CASARRGQTTEQFF.

The chain employs TRBV14 and TRBJ2-1; 7 bases align to TRBD1. CDR1 and CDR2 from the germline V gene are SGHDN and FVKESK. Unmatched junction bases numbered 5, after V lost 5 bases and J lost 7 bases. The CDR3 has 13 amino acids. DNA for the CDR3: TGTGCCAGCAGCGCCGACAGGGAAAATGAGCAGTTCTTC. Translated, it gives CASSADRENEQFF.

This clonotype was seen a few times. This sequence joins TRBV18 and TRBJ1-5; D is unresolved. The CDR3 is 13 amino acids. V lost 3 bases, J lost 1 base, and 4 bases lay in between. Germline V gene lookup returns CDR1 KGHSH and CDR2 LQKENI. The CDR3 coding sequence is TGTGCCAGCTCACCCCGGAGCAATCAGCCCCAGCATTTT. Protein: CASSPRSNQPQHF. Drawing the rest from reference TRBV18 and TRBJ1-5, the complete variable domain is NAGVMQNPRHLVRRRGQEARLRCSPMKGHSHVYWYRQLPEEGLKFMVYLQKENIIDESGMPKERFSAEFPKEGPSILRIQQVVRGDSAAYFCASSPRSNQPQHFGDGTRLSIL.

The V call is TRBV7-9, the J call TRBJ1-1, with D possibly being TRBD1 (5 bases). The ends were cut back, 3 bases at V and 4 bases at J, with 9 bases in the middle. The length of the CDR3 is 13 residues. Germline CDR1 reads SEHNR; CDR2 reads FQNEAQ (reference sequence). The CDR3, as DNA: TGTGCCAGCAGCTTCTTCGGGGGCACTGAAGCTTTCTTT. Protein: CASSFFGGTEAFF.

The rearrangement links TRBV4-3 to TRBJ1-4, with D unresolved. Germline V gene data show CDR1 as LGHNA and CDR2 as YSLEER. V was clipped by 0 bases and J by 6 bases, with 5 bases between them. CDR3 length: 13 residues. The CDR3 DNA reads TGCGCCAGCAGCCAAGACTTGGATGAAAAACTGTTTTTT. This sequence encodes CASSQDLDEKLFF.

Ten or more counts support this clonotype. The chain employs TRBV7-2 and TRBJ1-2, with 8 bases identical to TRBD1. Germline V CDR1 and CDR2: SGHTA, FQGNSA. The CDR3 extends over 13 amino acids. Trimming took 3 bases from V and 6 from J; bases not matched to a gene: 3. For the CDR3, the DNA is TGTGCCAGCAGCTTCCAGACAGGGGATGGCTACACCTTC. Its translation is CASSFQTGDGYTF.

This clonotype turned up a few times. The chain employs TRBV7-2 and TRBJ2-1, with D maybe TRBD2 (5 bases). The CDR3 is 13 residues long. Deletions cut 1 base from V and 7 bases from J, with 8 bases between. CDR1 SGHTA and CDR2 FQGNSA come from the germline V gene. The CDR3 DNA sequence: TGTGCCAGCAGCTTAGAAGCGGAGAATGAGCAGTTCTTC. Amino acids: CASSLEAENEQFF.

This sequence joins TRBV29-1 and TRBJ2-3, with D perhaps matching TRBD1 (7 bases). Germline CDR1 and CDR2: SQVTM and ANQGSEA. CDR3 length: 13 amino acids. The V end lost 7 bases, the J end lost 1 base, and 12 bases lay between the germline ends. The CDR3 loop reads CSADRRGTDTQYF. Written as DNA, the CDR3 is TGCAGCGCGGACAGGAGGGGCACAGATACGCAGTATTTT.

This clonotype was counted only a few times. V and J are TRBV4-1 and TRBJ2-3; D may be TRBD1 or TRBD2 (5 bases each). The CDR3 has 16 amino acids. The germline CDR1 and CDR2 sequences are MGHRA and YSYEKL. V was cut by 1 base and J by 6 bases, with 17 bases left in between. CDR3 region: CASSQAGAGRADTQYF. CDR3 DNA sequence: TGCGCCAGCAGCCAAGCCGGGGCGGGCCGAGCGGATACGCAGTATTTT.

This clonotype turned up a few times. The chain couples TRBV20-1 to TRBJ2-1, with 8 positions matching TRBD2. V lost 6 bases to trimming and J lost 1 base; unmatched junction nucleotides: 11. Germline V CDR1 and CDR2: DFQATT, SNEGSKA (reference sequence). The CDR3 length is 16 residues. The CDR3 reads CSAHRSLAGSYNEQFF. CDR3 coding DNA: TGCAGTGCCCATCGATCCTTAGCGGGGTCCTACAATGAGCAGTTCTTC.

Here the CDR3 reads CAWNSDGGTEAFF. DNA for the CDR3: TGTGCCTGGAATTCGGACGGGGGCACTGAAGCTTTCTTT. This chain uses TRBV30 with TRBJ1-1; D possibly corresponds to TRBD1 (5 bases). This CDR3 comprises 13 residues. CDR1 and CDR2 from the germline V gene are GTSNPN and SVGIG (reference sequence). V lost 4 bases to trimming and J lost 4 bases, with 13 bases between them.

There are many counts of this clonotype. The V and J genes are TRBV19 and TRBJ1-1, with TRBD1 matching over 8 bases. CDR3 size: 13 residues. Germline CDR1 reads LNHDA; CDR2 reads SQIVND (reference sequence). Unmatched junction bases numbered 6, after V lost 6 bases and J lost 6 bases. Here the CDR3 DNA reads TGTGCCAGTAGAAGCAGGGGGCGATCTGAAGCTTTCTTT. It encodes CASRSRGRSEAFF.